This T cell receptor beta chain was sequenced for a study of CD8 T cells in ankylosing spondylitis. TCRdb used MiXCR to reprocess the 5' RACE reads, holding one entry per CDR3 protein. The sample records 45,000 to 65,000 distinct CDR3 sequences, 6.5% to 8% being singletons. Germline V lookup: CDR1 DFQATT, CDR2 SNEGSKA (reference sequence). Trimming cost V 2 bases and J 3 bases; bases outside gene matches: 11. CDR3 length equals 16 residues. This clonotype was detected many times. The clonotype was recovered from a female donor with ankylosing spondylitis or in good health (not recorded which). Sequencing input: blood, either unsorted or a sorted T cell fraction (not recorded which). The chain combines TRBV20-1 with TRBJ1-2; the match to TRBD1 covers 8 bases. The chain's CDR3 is CSARHRDRLLDYGYTF. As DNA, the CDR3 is TGCAGTGCTAGACACCGGGACAGGCTCCTTGACTATGGCTACACCTTC.